The 29 T cell receptor beta chains reported below all come from one sample, sequenced in a study of blood T cell repertoires in COVID-19. Profiled with immunoSEQ multiplex PCR; TCRdb holds only in-frame clones, not every one. The sample records around 70,000 clones, about four fifths being singletons. The specimen sequenced was peripheral blood. The source of these receptors is a man between 65 and 85 years old with acute or convalescent COVID-19.

The gene calls are TRBV7-3 and TRBJ2-2; 8 bases match TRBD1. The germline V gene has CDR1 SGHTA and CDR2 FQGTGA. The CDR3 consists of 15 residues. J was trimmed by 7 bases and V by 4 bases; bases with no gene match: 8. The CDR3 is CASSSGQGSNGELFF. The DNA of the CDR3 is TGTGCCAGCAGCTCCGGACAGGGTTCTAACGGGGAGCTGTTTTTT.

The chain carries TRBV28 and TRBJ1-4; D uncertain. Trimming stripped 3 bases from V and 4 bases from J, with 9 bases between. CDR1 and CDR2 (germline): MDHEN, SYDVKM. There are 14 residues in the CDR3. The CDR3 DNA follows: TGTGCCAGCAGTTTTAGCAGTGTTAATGAAAAACTGTTTTTT. Protein: CASSFSSVNEKLFF.

In its sample, this clone was seen many times. The chain recombines TRBV7-9 with TRBJ1-5, with D maybe TRBD1 (5 bases). CDR3 length equals 14 residues. Trimming stripped 1 base from V and 6 bases from J, with 10 bases between. Germline-derived CDR1 and CDR2 are SEHNR and FQNEAQ (reference sequence). The chain's CDR3 is CASSLGQGGQPQHF. In nucleotides, the CDR3 is TGTGCCAGCAGCTTAGGGCAGGGTGGTCAGCCCCAGCATTTT.

The chain uses TRBV2 and TRBJ1-5, with 7 bases matching TRBD1. The CDR3 sequence is 12 residues long. V shed 10 bases and J 5 bases; nucleotides not matched to a gene: 5. Germline loops: CDR1 SNHLY, CDR2 FYNNEI. CDR3 DNA sequence: TGTGCCACCGGGACAGTAGATCAGCCCCAGCATTTT. It yields the protein CATGTVDQPQHF.

V is TRBV15 and J is TRBJ2-3; D perhaps matches TRBD2 (5 bases). The germline V and J ends were trimmed by 5 bases and 0 bases, with 12 bases remaining between them. CDR3 size: 15 residues. The germline V gene encodes CDR1 LNHNV and CDR2 YYDKDF (reference sequence). CDR3 region: CATSLGGGSTDTQYF. The CDR3 DNA follows: TGTGCCACCAGCCTCGGAGGCGGGAGCACAGATACGCAGTATTTT. The full variable domain, in which reference TRBV15 and TRBJ2-3 provide the parts outside the CDR3, is DAMVIQNPRYQVTQFGKPVTLSCSQTLNHNVMYWYQQKSSQAPKLLFHYYDKDFNNEADTPDNFQSRRPNTSFCFLDIRSPGLGDTAMYLCATSLGGGSTDTQYFGPGTRLTVL.

V gene TRBV5-1 combines with J gene TRBJ2-7; weak D call: TRBD1 (6 bases). Germline V gene lookup returns CDR1 SGHRS and CDR2 YFSETQ. This CDR3 is built from 14 residues. With 0 bases removed from V and 9 bases from J, the gap between germline ends came to 16 bases. Here the CDR3 reads CASSLGQGSLGQYF. In nucleotides, the CDR3 is TGCGCCAGCAGCTTGGGTCAGGGGTCGCTCGGGCAGTACTTC.

V is TRBV18 and J is TRBJ2-5; the D is unclear. V was clipped by 0 bases and J by 5 bases, with 10 bases between them. This CDR3 is built from 14 residues. The germline CDR1 and CDR2 sequences are KGHSH and LQKENI. The CDR3 region has the DNA TGTGCCAGCTCACCACCGATGAAACAGGAGACCCAGTACTTC. Translated, it gives CASSPPMKQETQYF.

A note on this clone: The junction departs from germline at one end; a sequencing error may be responsible. The chain couples TRBV7-7 to TRBJ2-1; D gene ambiguous. Germline V lookup: CDR1 SSHAT, CDR2 FNYEAQ (reference sequence). The CDR3 consists of 15 residues. The CDR3 protein is CASSLDQASYNEQFF. CDR3 bases: TGTGCTAGCAGCTTAGATCAGGCCTCCTACAATGAGCAGTTCTTC.

This clone was found a few times. The chain joins TRBV11-1 to TRBJ2-1, with a weak D call TRBD1 (5 bases). The CDR3 sequence is 13 residues long. CDR1 and CDR2 (germline): SGHAT, FQDESV (reference sequence). With 6 bases removed from V and 0 bases from J, the gap between germline ends came to 6 bases. As DNA, the CDR3 is TGTGCCAGCAGGGACAACTCCTACAATGAGCAGTTCTTC. Protein: CASRDNSYNEQFF.

The CDR3 DNA follows: TGTGCCAGCAGCGCAAACCGGGACAGCGTTCACTATGGCTACACCTTC. Its protein is CASSANRDSVHYGYTF. The chain joins TRBV7-9 to TRBJ1-2; 7 bases agree with TRBD1. The CDR3 length is 16 residues. V dropped 5 bases and J dropped 3; count of bases not matched to a gene: 12. Looked up from germline, CDR1 is SEHNR and CDR2 is FQNEAQ (reference sequence).

The chain links TRBV5-6 to TRBJ2-4, with no clear D. V lost 0 bases to trimming and J lost 9 bases, with 10 bases between them. The CDR3 contains 13 residues. The germline V gene has CDR1 SGHDT and CDR2 YYEEEE. As DNA, the CDR3 is TGTGCCAGCAGCTTGGCCTATTCTGGCATTCAGTACTTC. Encoded protein: CASSLAYSGIQYF.

CDR3 nucleotides: TGTGCCATCAGTGCCTCGGCAGGGGGGACAGATACGCAGTATTTT. Its translation is CAISASAGGTDTQYF. The J gene is TRBJ2-3, the V gene TRBV10-3, with a weak D call TRBD1 (7 bases). Germline V gene sequence: CDR1 ENHRY, CDR2 SYGVKD. V was trimmed by 4 bases and J by 3 bases, leaving 14 bases between them. The CDR3 is 15 amino acids.

The chain joins TRBV28 to TRBJ1-4; no firm D call. Germline CDR1 MDHEN, CDR2 SYDVKM. This CDR3 contains 14 residues. Trimming stripped 3 bases from V and 8 bases from J, with 13 bases between. The CDR3 DNA follows: TGTGCCAGCAGTTTGGCAAGAATCGGGGAAAAACTGTTTTTT. Amino acids: CASSLARIGEKLFF.

The chain links TRBV9 to TRBJ1-6; D is undetermined. Germline CDR1 is SGDLS and CDR2 is YYNGEE. This CDR3 has 14 residues. V was clipped by 4 bases and J by 0 bases, with 5 bases between them. The CDR3 reads CASSYSSYNSPLHF. CDR3 DNA: TGTGCCAGCAGCTACAGCTCCTATAATTCACCCCTCCACTTT. Filled out from reference TRBV9 and TRBJ1-6, the complete variable domain reads DSGVTQTPKHLITATGQRVTLRCSPRSGDLSVYWYQQSLDQGLQFLIQYYNGEERAKGNILERFSAQQFPDLHSELNLSSLELGDSALYFCASSYSSYNSPLHFGNGTRLTVT.

The chain has TRBV18 and TRBJ1-1; 8 bases fit TRBD1. V was clipped by 7 bases and J by 5 bases; unmatched bases: 6. This CDR3 contains 13 residues. Germline V CDR1 and CDR2: KGHSH, LQKENI. The CDR3 loop reads CASLPGQVTEAFF. In DNA, the CDR3 is TGTGCCAGCTTACCGGGACAGGTGACTGAAGCTTTCTTT.

The chain carries TRBV28 and TRBJ1-4; TRBD1 matches at 8 bases. Germline CDR1 is MDHEN and CDR2 is SYDVKM. The V segment lost 8 bases and the J segment 8 bases; nucleotides outside the gene matches: 7. CDR3 size: 13 residues. Written as DNA, the CDR3 is TGTGCCAGCCGTCCAGGGGGCGTAGAAAAACTGTTTTTT. Encoded protein: CASRPGGVEKLFF.

The genes are TRBV18 and TRBJ1-1, with D tentatively TRBD1 (5 bases). This CDR3 has 14 residues. CDR1 and CDR2 (germline): KGHSH, LQKENI. V lost 2 bases to trimming and J lost 0 bases, with 7 bases between them. The CDR3: CASSPDRMNTEAFF. The CDR3 nucleotides are TGTGCCAGCTCACCAGACAGAATGAACACTGAAGCTTTCTTT.

The chain joins TRBV5-1 to TRBJ1-5, with TRBD1 identical over 7 bases. The germline gives CDR1 SGHRS, CDR2 YFSETQ. The ends lost 4 bases at V and 0 bases at J; junction bases unmatched: 4. This CDR3 comprises 15 residues. This CDR3 is CASSAGQNSNQPQHF. The DNA of the CDR3 is TGCGCCAGCAGCGCGGGACAGAATAGCAATCAGCCCCAGCATTTT. The complete variable domain, with remaining parts taken from reference TRBV5-1 and TRBJ1-5, reads KAGVTQTPRYLIKTRGQQVTLSCSPISGHRSVSWYQQTPGQGLQFLFEYFSETQRNKGNFPGRFSGRQFSNSRSEMNVSTLELGDSALYLCASSAGQNSNQPQHFGDGTRLSIL.

V usage is TRBV9 and J usage is TRBJ2-3; TRBD2 matches 9 bases. The V gene's germline CDR1 is SGDLS and CDR2 YYNGEE. The CDR3 totals 19 residues. Losses at the gene ends were 4 bases for V and 0 bases for J; bases not matched to a gene: 15. The CDR3 coding sequence is TGTGCCAGCAGCCCCATGGGGCGCGGGAGGGCTTCGAGCACAGATACGCAGTATTTT. Its translation is CASSPMGRGRASSTDTQYF. The entire variable domain, with the rest obtained from reference TRBV9 and TRBJ2-3, is as follows: DSGVTQTPKHLITATGQRVTLRCSPRSGDLSVYWYQQSLDQGLQFLIQYYNGEERAKGNILERFSAQQFPDLHSELNLSSLELGDSALYFCASSPMGRGRASSTDTQYFGPGTRLTVL.

The chain is built from TRBV10-3 and TRBJ1-4; possibly TRBD1 for D (6 bases). The V end was cut by 2 bases, the J end by 4 bases, with 14 bases between. The CDR3 has 16 residues. Germline-derived CDR1 and CDR2 are ENHRY and SYGVKD. As DNA, the CDR3 is TGTGCCATCAGTGAGGGGGGCAGATTGCTTAATGAAAAACTGTTTTTT. As protein: CAISEGGRLLNEKLFF.

The V gene is TRBV11-1, the J gene TRBJ1-1; D is unclear. Germline V gene data show CDR1 as SGHAT and CDR2 as FQDESV (reference sequence). This CDR3 region has 14 residues. Trimming removed 0 bases from V and 6 bases from J, with 11 bases in between. The CDR3 loop reads CASSLATIAAEAFF. CDR3 nucleotide sequence: TGTGCCAGCAGCTTAGCCACAATAGCCGCTGAAGCTTTCTTT.

This clone was seen many times. The chain recombines TRBV7-8 with TRBJ2-7, with a possible D match to TRBD1 (5 bases). Germline CDR1 SGHVS, CDR2 FQNEAQ. The germline V and J ends were trimmed by 7 bases and 0 bases, with 16 bases remaining between them. This CDR3 is 15 amino acids long. The CDR3 protein is CASTQLQGDSYEQYF. The CDR3 nucleotides are TGTGCCAGCACTCAACTGCAGGGCGACTCCTACGAGCAGTACTTC.

The CDR3 DNA reads TGCGCCAGCAGTGAGCTCCGGACAGGGAATCAGCCCCAGCATTTT. It is translated as CASSELRTGNQPQHF. The V call is TRBV10-2, the J call TRBJ1-5; 8 bases map to TRBD1. The CDR3 is 15 amino acids. The V segment lost 2 bases and the J segment 4 bases; nucleotides outside the gene matches: 4. Germline values: CDR1 WSHSY, CDR2 SAAADI.

The chain has TRBV7-9 and TRBJ1-6, with D perhaps matching TRBD1 (5 bases). The CDR3 extends over 14 amino acids. The germline CDR1 and CDR2 sequences are SEHNR and FQNEAQ (reference sequence). V was cut by 5 bases and J by 11 bases, with 16 bases left in between. The CDR3 sequence is CASSPSRVRTPLHF. CDR3 coding DNA: TGTGCCAGCAGCCCGAGCAGGGTTCGGACACCCCTCCACTTT.

This clone was counted between two and nine times. The chain joins TRBV29-1 to TRBJ2-5; D might be TRBD2 (5 bases). Per germline, CDR1 SQVTM and CDR2 ANQGSEA. V was cut by 3 bases and J by 2 bases, with 10 bases left in between. The CDR3 runs to 13 residues. CDR3 loop: CSVERELQETQYF. CDR3 DNA sequence: TGCAGCGTTGAGAGGGAGCTGCAAGAGACCCAGTACTTC.

The V and J genes are TRBV9 and TRBJ2-6; D remains unclear. Germline CDR1 is SGDLS and CDR2 is YYNGEE. CDR3 length: 12 residues. The germline V and J ends were trimmed by 0 bases and 10 bases, with 5 bases remaining between them. CDR3 nucleotide sequence: TGTGCCAGCAGCGTAGGTACAAACGTCCTGACTTTC. It specifies CASSVGTNVLTF.

The chain couples TRBV6-5 to TRBJ2-1, with TRBD1 matching over 7 bases. The germline V gene encodes CDR1 MNHEY and CDR2 SVGAGI. The V gene end was trimmed by 7 bases and the J gene end by 10 bases; junction bases not matched to a gene: 13. The CDR3 is 14 residues long. This chain's CDR3 is CASTPGGSTVEQFF. As DNA, the CDR3 is TGTGCCAGCACCCCAGGGGGTTCAACTGTGGAGCAGTTCTTC.

The V call is TRBV9, the J call TRBJ2-3; 8 bases are a match to TRBD1. The germline V gene has CDR1 SGDLS and CDR2 YYNGEE. J was trimmed by 5 bases and V by 0 bases; bases with no gene match: 11. This CDR3 comprises 17 residues. CDR3 coding DNA: TGTGCCAGCAGCGTAGCGAAGGGGGGACAGGAAGGAGATACGCAGTATTTT. It translates to CASSVAKGGQEGDTQYF.

V usage is TRBV7-9 and J usage is TRBJ2-2; D might be TRBD2 (5 bases). The V gene's germline CDR1 is SEHNR and CDR2 FQNEAQ (reference sequence). This CDR3 comprises 15 residues. V shed 3 bases and J shed 5 bases, with 13 bases lying between them. As DNA, the CDR3 is TGTGCCAGCAGCTTCACCTCCCGAGGGACCGGGGAGCTGTTTTTT. Translation gives CASSFTSRGTGELFF.